A single T cell receptor (beta chain) is shown here with its context. Isolating PBMCs gave at least 7 million of these cells per sample. It was with a sample-barcoded 5' primer and a J-beta primer mix that a second PCR of roughly 6 to 11 cycles was run. TCRdb passed the 5' RACE reads through MiXCR, listing each CDR3 protein once. This table holds some 560,000 distinct CDR3 sequences, about 27% found once. Germline loops: CDR1 MNHEY, CDR2 SMNVEV (reference sequence). V lost 2 bases and J 4 bases, leaving 12 bases between the germline ends. This CDR3 is built from 14 residues. This sample stems from a study of blood T cells in healthy people across ages. The data were also submitted as part of a second study, on T cells of mothers and their children. That paper adds: A few mothers and their six children, all healthy Caucasians, donated. The entire RNA extract went into cDNA synthesis at approximately 1.5 ug per 15 ul. Thymic selection molds TCR recombination output in much the same way for related pairs as for unrelated pairs.

The sample consisted of blood. This sequence joins TRBV27 and TRBJ2-7, with unresolved D. The sequence derives from a boy younger than 10 in good health. CDR3 residues: CASSLKFLKYEQYF. The CDR3 DNA reads TGTGCCAGCAGTTTAAAGTTCTTAAAGTACGAGCAGTACTTC.